A single sample is the source of the 21 T cell receptor beta chains below, sequenced in a study of OX40 agonist ivuxolimab in advanced cancers. Profiled with immunoSEQ multiplex PCR; TCRdb holds only in-frame clones, not every one. The repertoire holds 60,000 to 85,000 clones, with under 90% as singletons. Sample: CD4+ or CD8+ T cells sorted from blood, taken in a trial of the OX40 agonist ivuxolimab. These receptors were collected from an adult with an advanced solid tumor such as melanoma, head and neck, liver or kidney cancer.

This clone showed up just a few times. V and J are TRBV30 and TRBJ1-5, with D maybe TRBD1 (6 bases). Germline values: CDR1 GTSNPN, CDR2 SVGIG (reference sequence). Trimming cost V 3 bases and J 3 bases, with 15 bases left between them. This CDR3 has 15 amino acids. The CDR3 protein is CAWSGKDSNNQPQHF. The DNA for the CDR3 is TGTGCCTGGAGCGGAAAGGACAGTAACAATCAGCCCCAGCATTTT. Filled out from reference TRBV30 and TRBJ1-5, the complete variable domain reads SQTIHQWPATLVQPVGSPLSLECTVEGTSNPNLYWYRQAAGRGLQLLFYSVGIGQISSEVPQNLSASRPQDRQFILSSKKLLLSDSGFYLCAWSGKDSNNQPQHFGDGTRLSIL.

The CDR3 loop is CASSQATGVPYGYTF. DNA of the CDR3: TGTGCCAGCAGCCAAGCGACAGGAGTCCCCTATGGCTACACCTTC. The V and J genes are TRBV9 and TRBJ1-2, with D possibly being TRBD1 (6 bases). This CDR3 has 15 amino acids. Trimming removed 4 bases at V and 4 bases at J, with 17 bases between. Germline V gene data show CDR1 as SGDLS and CDR2 as YYNGEE.

The chain carries TRBV21-1 and TRBJ2-7; the table's D call of TRBD1 was not tested on the DNA. TRBV21-1 is a listed pseudogene. The CDR3 contains 15 residues. In DNA form, the CDR3 reads TGTGCCAGCAGCAACGACAGGACAGGGTTCTACGAGCAGTACTTC. Protein sequence: CASSNDRTGFYEQYF.

This rearrangement joins TRBV2 to TRBJ2-1, with TRBD2 matching 11 bases. The J segment lost 9 bases and the V segment lost 6 bases, leaving 7 bases of the junction unmatched. Looked up from germline, CDR1 is SNHLY and CDR2 is FYNNEI. The CDR3 contains 14 residues. CDR3 amino acids: CASSFSGGATEQFF. The CDR3 DNA sequence: TGTGCCAGCAGCTTTAGCGGGGGGGCCACTGAGCAGTTCTTC.

About this clone: Because the CDR3's place on the DNA is in doubt, the DNA is left out and the CDR3 is given as listed by TCRdb. The rearrangement links TRBV30 to TRBJ1-1; the DNA was not used to check the table's D call, TRBD1. The CDR3 has 15 amino acids, counting both end residues. Germline V lookup: CDR1 GTSNPN, CDR2 SVGIG (reference sequence). CDR3 residues: CAWSVLVWGRPEAFF.

The CDR3 DNA sequence: TGTGCCAGCAGCTCCCACCTCTATGGCTACACCTTC. As protein: CASSSHLYGYTF. The chain employs TRBV7-3 and TRBJ1-2; D unclear. The CDR3 is 12 amino acids. Trimming cost V 4 bases and J 4 bases, with 7 bases left between them. The V gene's germline CDR1 is SGHTA and CDR2 FQGTGA.

This clone has a handful of counts. The chain recombines TRBV4-3 with TRBJ2-7; 7 bases are a match to TRBD1. V dropped 0 bases and J dropped 12; count of bases not matched to a gene: 14. This CDR3 is 15 amino acids long. CDR1 and CDR2 from the germline V gene are LGHNA and YSLEER. CDR3 DNA sequence: TGCGCCAGCAGCCAAGATAACGCGGACAGGCCGGGTCGGTACTTC. This encodes CASSQDNADRPGRYF.

The V and J genes are TRBV4-1 and TRBJ1-5; the match to TRBD1 covers 7 bases. J was trimmed by 6 bases and V by 1 base; bases with no gene match: 3. From germline, CDR1 is MGHRA and CDR2 YSYEKL. The CDR3 length is 14 residues. The CDR3 DNA sequence: TGCGCCAGCAGCCAAGTGGAGGGGGCTCAGCCCCAGCATTTT. Translation: CASSQVEGAQPQHF.

The CDR3 sequence is CASSLVGRQHQETQYF. CDR3 coding DNA: TGTGCCAGCAGCTTGGTCGGGCGTCAGCACCAAGAGACCCAGTACTTC. V gene TRBV5-6 combines with J gene TRBJ2-5; D not resolved. This CDR3 comprises 16 residues. The germline V gene encodes CDR1 SGHDT and CDR2 YYEEEE. Trimming removed 0 bases at V and 0 bases at J, with 12 bases between.

The V gene is TRBV19, the J gene TRBJ1-3; 7 nucleotides align to TRBD1. CDR1 and CDR2 (germline): LNHDA, SQIVND (reference sequence). The CDR3 is 15 residues long. Unmatched junction bases numbered 6, after V lost 7 bases and J lost 0 bases. The CDR3 DNA reads TGTGCCAGTATCCCCCGGGACAGCTCTGGAAACACCATATATTTT. This sequence encodes CASIPRDSSGNTIYF.

This chain connects TRBV5-1 to TRBJ2-5; D is ambiguous. In germline, CDR1 is SGHRS, CDR2 YFSETQ. The V end lost 1 base, the J end lost 2 bases, and 12 bases lay between the germline ends. CDR3 length: 15 amino acids. CDR3 DNA: TGCGCCAGCAGCTTGTTACCAGGACCTCAAGAGACCCAGTACTTC. This codes for CASSLLPGPQETQYF.

This chain joins TRBV19 and TRBJ1-2; D not resolved. Germline lookup yields CDR1 LNHDA and CDR2 SQIVND (reference sequence). V lost 1 base and J 4 bases, leaving 10 bases between the germline ends. This CDR3 is built from 14 residues. CDR3 in amino acids: CASSIGQVFYGYTF. CDR3 coding DNA: TGTGCCAGTAGTATAGGGCAGGTCTTCTATGGCTACACCTTC.

In its sample, this clone was seen a few times. As DNA, the CDR3 is TGTGCCAGCAGTACCCGTAATGAGCAGTTCTTC. Protein sequence: CASSTRNEQFF. The gene calls are TRBV6-5 and TRBJ2-1; D is uncertain. Germline CDR1 and CDR2: MNHEY and SVGAGI. The CDR3 length is 11 residues. The V and J ends lost 5 bases and 7 bases respectively, with 6 bases between them.

This rearrangement joins TRBV7-9 to TRBJ1-5; D not resolved. Trimming took 2 bases from V and 1 from J, leaving 18 bases between them. Germline V CDR1 and CDR2: SEHNR, FQNEAQ (reference sequence). This CDR3 region has 18 residues. The CDR3 loop is CASSLTDGEGSSNQPQHF. CDR3 coding DNA: TGTGCCAGCAGCTTAACGGACGGTGAGGGATCGAGCAATCAGCCCCAGCATTTT.

The table lists this clone with a count of one. This rearrangement joins TRBV2 to TRBJ1-2; weak D call: TRBD1 (6 bases). The CDR3 loop spans 12 amino acids. Per germline, CDR1 SNHLY and CDR2 FYNNEI. The V gene lost 5 bases and the J gene lost 10 bases, with 14 bases spanning the gap. The CDR3 protein is CASSYGTSFYTF. The CDR3 nucleotides are TGTGCCAGCAGTTACGGGACATCCTTCTACACCTTC.

The chain carries TRBV10-3 and TRBJ1-5; TRBD1 matches 7 bases. The CDR3 consists of 13 residues. The V segment lost 6 bases and the J segment 4 bases; nucleotides outside the gene matches: 3. Germline CDR1 ENHRY, CDR2 SYGVKD. This CDR3 reads CAIRRGQNQPQHF. The DNA of the CDR3 is TGTGCCATCAGGAGGGGGCAGAATCAGCCCCAGCATTTT.

J is TRBJ2-5 and V is TRBV11-1; no clear D. Trimming pared 7 bases from V and 4 bases from J, leaving 13 bases between. Germline V CDR1 and CDR2: SGHAT, FQDESV (reference sequence). The CDR3 is 13 amino acids. Here the CDR3 reads CASTRSTGETQYF. In nucleotides, the CDR3 is TGTGCCAGCACCCGATCTACTGGAGAGACCCAGTACTTC.

The gene calls are TRBV7-2 and TRBJ2-7, with TRBD1 matching 9 bases. V shed 5 bases, J shed 3 bases, and the junction held 5 bases outside the gene matches. Germline V gene lookup returns CDR1 SGHTA and CDR2 FQGNSA. This CDR3 is 14 amino acids long. The chain's CDR3 is CASSLDRGFYEQYF. In DNA, the CDR3 is TGTGCCAGCAGCCTAGACAGGGGGTTCTACGAGCAGTACTTC.

The CDR3 loop is CASSRGPTDYTF. CDR3 in DNA: TGTGCCAGCAGCCGGGGCCCCACTGACTACACCTTC. V gene TRBV5-6 combines with J gene TRBJ1-2; weak D call: TRBD1 (5 bases). The germline V and J ends were trimmed by 4 bases and 10 bases, with 14 bases remaining between them. The CDR3 is 12 amino acids. From germline, CDR1 is SGHDT and CDR2 YYEEEE. The entire variable domain, with the rest obtained from reference TRBV5-6 and TRBJ1-2, is as follows: DAGVTQSPTHLIKTRGQQVTLRCSPKSGHDTVSWYQQALGQGPQFIFQYYEEEERQRGNFPDRFSGHQFPNYSSELNVNALLLGDSALYLCASSRGPTDYTFGSGTRLTVV.

This chain uses TRBV7-2 with TRBJ2-2, with TRBD2 matching 7 bases. The CDR3 has 14 amino acids. V was clipped by 5 bases and J by 4 bases; unmatched bases: 4. Per the germline V gene, CDR1 is SGHTA and CDR2 is FQGNSA. The CDR3 loop is CASSLWGGTGELFF. The CDR3 coding sequence is TGTGCCAGCAGCCTTTGGGGGGGCACCGGGGAGCTGTTTTTT.

This clone was found once. The chain is built from TRBV5-1 and TRBJ2-3, with D tentatively TRBD2 (7 bases). Trimming stripped 0 bases from V and 4 bases from J, with 18 bases between. Germline assignment: CDR1 SGHRS and CDR2 YFSETQ. CDR3 length: 17 amino acids. The CDR3 DNA reads TGCGCCAGCAGCTTGGCCCAGGGGCGGGGGATCTCAGATACGCAGTATTTT. This encodes CASSLAQGRGISDTQYF.